The 9 T cell receptor beta chains reported below all come from one sample, sequenced in a study of T cells in Graves' hyperthyroidism and ophthalmopathy. RNA transcripts gave rise to amplified TCR beta CDR3 regions. TCR CDR3 regions were first amplified by RT-PCR with HTBI primers. TCRdb redid the calling of the multiplex PCR reads with MiXCR, one entry per CDR3 protein. The data contain hundreds of thousands of distinct CDR3 sequences, approximately 20% of them singletons. The sequenced sample consisted of blood. These receptors all stem from a man aged 35 to 55 with Graves' ophthalmopathy.

This chain uses TRBV2 with TRBJ2-2; D call uncertain. Germline CDR1 and CDR2: SNHLY and FYNNEI. The CDR3 has 13 amino acids. Trimming left V 11 bases short and J 1 base short, with 11 bases between. The CDR3 sequence is CAGKTGNTGELFF. The CDR3 DNA reads as TGTGCCGGAAAGACTGGGAACACCGGGGAGCTGTTTTTT.

The chain is built from TRBV5-1 and TRBJ1-2; 7 bases agree with TRBD1. The germline CDR1 and CDR2 sequences are SGHRS and YFSETQ. Trimming at V came to 4 bases and at J to 5 bases, leaving 8 bases not matched to a gene. This CDR3 comprises 14 residues. The CDR3 sequence is CASSHYTGVYGYTF. CDR3 nucleotide sequence: TGCGCCAGCAGCCATTACACAGGGGTTTATGGCTACACCTTC.

This clonotype was picked up a small number of times. The V and J genes are TRBV7-3 and TRBJ2-5; D ambiguous. The CDR3 has 15 residues. Germline V lookup: CDR1 SGHTA, CDR2 FQGTGA. V was cut by 0 bases and J by 1 base, with 9 bases left in between. In DNA form, the CDR3 reads TGTGCCAGCAGCTTAACGGGAAGCCCCCAAGAGACCCAGTACTTC. Translation: CASSLTGSPQETQYF.

This clonotype showed up just once. This sequence joins TRBV6-1 and TRBJ2-7, with D perhaps matching TRBD1 or TRBD2 (5 bases each). The CDR3 length is 14 residues. The V end was cut by 8 bases, the J end by 6 bases, with 20 bases between. CDR1 is MNHNS, CDR2 SASEGT, per germline. CDR3 DNA: TGTGCCAGCGTCCGGGACCCTCAATTGAGCGAGCAGTACTTC. This gives the protein CASVRDPQLSEQYF.

Of note for this clonotype: Germline and junction disagree at one end, which may indicate a read error. The chain joins TRBV7-7 to TRBJ2-4; D is perhaps TRBD2 (5 bases). The CDR3 is made up of 13 amino acids. CDR1 SSHAT and CDR2 FNYEAQ come from the germline V gene (reference sequence). CDR3 in DNA: TGTGCTAGCAGCGTTTCCTTCGGCGGGATTCAGTACTTC. Its protein product is CASSVSFGGIQYF.

This clonotype was picked up many times. The genes are TRBV11-1 and TRBJ1-1; D is ambiguous. Looked up from germline, CDR1 is SGHAT and CDR2 is FQDESV (reference sequence). The CDR3 spans 12 residues. V lost 2 bases to trimming and J lost 6 bases, with 7 bases between them. CDR3 sequence (DNA): TGTGCCAGCAGCTTAAGACCGCCTGAAGCTTTCTTT. Translation gives CASSLRPPEAFF.

This clonotype was counted a few times. It may be a read error: a sequence one base away is much more abundant. The rearrangement links TRBV3-1 to TRBJ2-7, with 11 positions matching TRBD1. This CDR3 is built from 14 residues. The germline CDR1 and CDR2 sequences are LGHDT and YNNKEL (reference sequence). V lost 4 bases, J lost 3 bases, and 2 bases stayed unmatched. The CDR3 loop is CASSPGQGVYEQYF. For the CDR3, the DNA is TGTGCCAGCAGCCCGGGACAGGGGGTCTACGAGCAGTACTTC.

The table lists this clonotype with many counts. The chain combines TRBV5-6 with TRBJ2-2, with 9 bases fitting TRBD2. Germline V gene data show CDR1 as SGHDT and CDR2 as YYEEEE. The CDR3 totals 17 residues. J was trimmed by 4 bases and V by 1 base; bases with no gene match: 8. The CDR3 here is CASSLRVASGVTGELFF. CDR3 bases: TGTGCCAGCAGCTTGAGGGTGGCTAGCGGGGTCACCGGGGAGCTGTTTTTT. Looking up the rest from reference TRBV5-6 and TRBJ2-2 gives the full variable domain: DAGVTQSPTHLIKTRGQQVTLRCSPKSGHDTVSWYQQALGQGPQFIFQYYEEEERQRGNFPDRFSGHQFPNYSSELNVNALLLGDSALYLCASSLRVASGVTGELFFGEGSRLTVL.

Many counts were recorded for this clonotype. The CDR3 region has the DNA TGCAGTGCTACTACCACAGATACGCAGTATTTT. Its protein product is CSATTTDTQYF. V is TRBV20-1 and J is TRBJ2-3; D gene uncertain. V gave up 4 bases and J gave up 2 bases, with 4 bases separating them. Germline-derived CDR1 and CDR2 are DFQATT and SNEGSKA (reference sequence). The CDR3 contains 11 residues.